This TCR beta chain was found in a study of shared clonotypes between healthy human individuals. This clone was seen only once. Germline CDR1 reads MDHEN; CDR2 reads SYDVKM. This CDR3 comprises 13 residues. V lost 8 bases to trimming and J lost 0 bases, with 11 bases between them. TCRdb's copy holds only in-frame clones and misses some; the assay was immunoSEQ multiplex PCR. The table lists more than 2,000,000 clones, approximately 95% of them singletons. This sequence was found in a man in his late teens or twenties in good health. Some clones in this sample may be carry-over from other donors' samples. The source material was naive CD4+ T cells from PBMCs. As for subset: CD45RA+ positively selected. The chain employs TRBV28 and TRBJ2-7, with D perhaps given as TRBD1 or TRBD2 (5 bases each). CDR3 residues: CASGAGSSYEQYF. DNA of the CDR3: TGTGCCAGCGGGGCAGGGAGCTCCTACGAGCAGTACTTC.